This T cell receptor (beta chain) was observed in a study of CD8 T cells in Susac syndrome. Study-level results: Individuals included in the TCR sequencing and HLA analysis were acknowledged by the study to be relatively few in number.

Trimming cost V 0 bases and J 5 bases, with 10 bases left between them. This CDR3 contains 13 residues. Germline loops: CDR1 GTSNPN, CDR2 SVGIG (reference sequence). In regard to this clonotype: The antigen is unknown.

cDNA came from roughly 0.47 to 1 ug RNA primed by random hexamers. A multiplex approach, immunoSEQ multiplex PCR, amplified TCR beta CDR3 across 54 Vbeta and 13 Jbeta. TCRdb reprocessed the immunoSEQ multiplex PCR reads with MiXCR, giving one entry per CDR3 protein. Among about 400,000 distinct CDR3 sequences listed, approximately 85% were seen once. Bulk CD8+ and CD4+ cells came from magnetic negative isolation; CD8+ TEMRA by FACS. The chain employs TRBV30 and TRBJ1-1; a weak D match, TRBD1 (6 bases). The specimen was CD8+ T cells from PBMCs. The clonotype was recovered from a human donor with multiple sclerosis. The CDR3 DNA reads TGTGCCTGGAGTGTTATGAGGGGGACTGAAGCTTTCTTT. It is translated as CAWSVMRGTEAFF. Complete variable domain (other parts from reference TRBV30 and TRBJ1-1): SQTIHQWPATLVQPVGSPLSLECTVEGTSNPNLYWYRQAAGRGLQLLFYSVGIGQISSEVPQNLSASRPQDRQFILSSKKLLLSDSGFYLCAWSVMRGTEAFFGQGTRLTVV.